The T cell receptor beta chain described here comes from a study of blood T cell repertoires in COVID-19. CDR1 SGHDN and CDR2 FVKESK come from the germline V gene. This CDR3 has 15 residues. Trimming stripped 0 bases from V and 2 bases from J, with 10 bases between. Profiling relied on immunoSEQ multiplex PCR, and the TCRdb table lists in-frame clones only, not all of them. The sample comprises 270,000 or so clones, approximately 91% of which are singletons, and 2.3% rests with the top ten. The sequence was collected from a woman in her thirties or forties with acute COVID-19. Sequencing used PBMCs or T cells enriched from blood (not recorded which). The V call is TRBV14, the J call TRBJ1-2; D call uncertain. The CDR3 region is CASSQDLGLNYGYTF. CDR3 DNA: TGTGCCAGCAGCCAAGACCTTGGACTAAACTATGGCTACACCTTC.